The T cell receptor beta chain described here comes from a study of response to subunit inactivated influenza vaccine. CDR1 and CDR2 (germline): MNHNS, SASEGT. V lost 6 bases and J 9 bases, leaving 23 bases between the germline ends. CDR3 size: 16 residues. One entry per CDR3 protein, called by TCRdb with MiXCR from the RT-PCR reads. The sample lists roughly 780,000 distinct CDR3 sequences, roughly 18% occurring once. This clonotype was sampled from a middle-aged man who received an inactivated influenza vaccine. The material sequenced was PBMCs from blood, taken around 5 days after vaccination. The rearrangement links TRBV6-1 to TRBJ2-2; no clear D gene. Here the CDR3 reads CASRTIQGPPQWELFF. For the CDR3, the DNA is TGTGCCAGCAGGACAATACAAGGACCTCCGCAGTGGGAGCTGTTTTTT.